This T cell receptor beta chain emerged from a study of blood T cell repertoires in COVID-19. Study-wide context: Sources were T cells, B-cell-depleted T cells, or PBMCs; the material itself was cDNA or gDNA.

The protocol was immunoSEQ multiplex PCR, while the TCRdb copy is restricted to in-frame clones and leaves out a portion. Of some 120,000 clones listed, 75% to 85% were seen once; the top ten hold under 11%. This CDR3 is 18 amino acids long. Germline CDR1 is MDHEN and CDR2 is SYDVKM. V lost 6 bases to trimming and J lost 7 bases; unmatched junction nucleotides: 19. Specimen: peripheral blood. The V and J genes are TRBV28 and TRBJ1-5; 9 positions agree with TRBD1. The TCR was taken from a human donor in a cohort sampled during active COVID-19. In DNA, the CDR3 is TGTGCCAGCAGCAAAAATACCTTCGGGACAGGGTTGTGGCAGCCCCAGCATTTT. This codes for CASSKNTFGTGLWQPQHF.